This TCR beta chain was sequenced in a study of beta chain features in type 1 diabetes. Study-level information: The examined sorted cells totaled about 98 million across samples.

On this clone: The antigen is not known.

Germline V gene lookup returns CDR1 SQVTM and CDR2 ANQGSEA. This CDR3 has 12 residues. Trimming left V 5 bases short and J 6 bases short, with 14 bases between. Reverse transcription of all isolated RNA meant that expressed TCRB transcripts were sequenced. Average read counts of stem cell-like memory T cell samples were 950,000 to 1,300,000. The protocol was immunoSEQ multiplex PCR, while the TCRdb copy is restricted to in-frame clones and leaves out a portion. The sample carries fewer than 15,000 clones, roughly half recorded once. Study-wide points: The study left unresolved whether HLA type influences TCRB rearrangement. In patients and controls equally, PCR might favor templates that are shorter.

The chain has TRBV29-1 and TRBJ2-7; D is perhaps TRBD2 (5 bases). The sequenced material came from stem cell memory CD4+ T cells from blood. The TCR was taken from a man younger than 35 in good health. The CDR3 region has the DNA TGCAGCGTTCAGTCCGGGATTGGCGAGCAGTACTTC. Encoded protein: CSVQSGIGEQYF.